This T cell receptor beta chain was found in a study of T cell responses to AZD1222 COVID-19 vaccine. Trimming left V 6 bases short and J 8 bases short, with 14 bases between. Germline CDR1 reads MNHEY; CDR2 reads SVGAGI. The CDR3 consists of 13 residues. Notes on this clone: The target antigen is unknown.

Assay: immunoSEQ multiplex PCR; the TCRdb copy retains only in-frame clones and omits some. The sample shows 45,000 to 55,000 clones, approximately 79% of them seen only once. Study-level results: In all cases, repertoires were sampled only after the peak T cell response. There were mostly white British donors and more females than males, and clonal diversity was possibly underestimated. Spike regions recognized by vaccine-associated CD4 TCRs spanned the protein, led by 160-218 and 743-854.

This chain joins TRBV6-5 and TRBJ1-5, with no clear D. Source: peripheral blood, taken on day 0 of MenACWY control vaccination. This sequence originates from an adult in good health. The DNA for the CDR3 is TGTGCCAGCAGCCGGGCCTTGGAGAAGCCCCAGCATTTT. Translated: CASSRALEKPQHF.